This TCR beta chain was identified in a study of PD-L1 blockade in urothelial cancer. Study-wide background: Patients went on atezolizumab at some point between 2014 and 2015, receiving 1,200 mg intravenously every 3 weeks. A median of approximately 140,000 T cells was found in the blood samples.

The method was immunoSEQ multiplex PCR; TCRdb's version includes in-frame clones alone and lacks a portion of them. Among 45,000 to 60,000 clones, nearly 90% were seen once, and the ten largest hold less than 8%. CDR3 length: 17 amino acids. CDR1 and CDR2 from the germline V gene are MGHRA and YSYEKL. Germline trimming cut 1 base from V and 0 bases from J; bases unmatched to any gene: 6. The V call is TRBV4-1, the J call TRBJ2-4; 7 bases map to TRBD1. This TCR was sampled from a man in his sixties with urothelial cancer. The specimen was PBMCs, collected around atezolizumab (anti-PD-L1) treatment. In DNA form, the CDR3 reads TGCGCCAGCAGCCAAGCGGGGACAGTACGAGCCAAAAACATTCAGTACTTC. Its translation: CASSQAGTVRAKNIQYF.